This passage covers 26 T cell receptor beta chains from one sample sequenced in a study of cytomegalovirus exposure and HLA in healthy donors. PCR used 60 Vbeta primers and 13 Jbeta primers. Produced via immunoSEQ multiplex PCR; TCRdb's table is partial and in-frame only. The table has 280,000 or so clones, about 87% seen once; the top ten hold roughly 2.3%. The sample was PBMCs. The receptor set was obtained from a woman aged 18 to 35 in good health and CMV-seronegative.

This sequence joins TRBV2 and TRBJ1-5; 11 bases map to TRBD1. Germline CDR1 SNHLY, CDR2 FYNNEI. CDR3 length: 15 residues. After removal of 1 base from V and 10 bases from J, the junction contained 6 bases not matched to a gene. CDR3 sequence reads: CASSEEGQGAIPQHF. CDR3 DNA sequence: TGTGCCAGCAGTGAAGAAGGACAGGGGGCTATCCCCCAGCATTTT.

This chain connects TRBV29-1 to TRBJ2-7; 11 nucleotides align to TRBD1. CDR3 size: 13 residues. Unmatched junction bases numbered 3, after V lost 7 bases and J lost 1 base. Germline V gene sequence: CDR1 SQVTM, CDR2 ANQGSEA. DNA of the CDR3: TGCAGCGCAGGGACAGGGGGATCCTACGAGCAGTACTTC. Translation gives CSAGTGGSYEQYF.

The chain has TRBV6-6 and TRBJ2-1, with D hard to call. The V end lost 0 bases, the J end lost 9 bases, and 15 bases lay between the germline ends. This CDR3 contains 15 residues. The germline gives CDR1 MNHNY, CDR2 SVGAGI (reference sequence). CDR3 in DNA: TGTGCCAGCAGTTACTCGATGGGCAGTGTAAGTGAGCAGTTCTTC. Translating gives CASSYSMGSVSEQFF.

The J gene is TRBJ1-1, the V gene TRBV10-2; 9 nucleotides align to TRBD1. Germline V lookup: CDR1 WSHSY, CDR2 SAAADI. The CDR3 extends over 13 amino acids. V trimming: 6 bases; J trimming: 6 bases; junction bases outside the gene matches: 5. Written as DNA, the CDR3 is TGCGCCAGCAGGGGACAGGGATCTCCTGAAGCTTTCTTT. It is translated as CASRGQGSPEAFF.

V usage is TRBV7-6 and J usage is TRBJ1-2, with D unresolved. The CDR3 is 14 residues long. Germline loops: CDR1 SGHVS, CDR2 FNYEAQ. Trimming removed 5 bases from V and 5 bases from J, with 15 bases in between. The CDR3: CASSPSGDTYGYTF. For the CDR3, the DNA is TGTGCCAGCAGCCCCTCCGGGGATACGTATGGCTACACCTTC.

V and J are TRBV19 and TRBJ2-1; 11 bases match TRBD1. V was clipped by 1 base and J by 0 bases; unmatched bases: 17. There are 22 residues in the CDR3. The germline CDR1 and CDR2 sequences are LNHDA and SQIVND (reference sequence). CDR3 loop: CASSIGWRARTGGYSSYNEQFF. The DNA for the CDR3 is TGTGCCAGTAGTATAGGTTGGCGAGCAAGGACAGGGGGCTATAGCTCCTACAATGAGCAGTTCTTC.

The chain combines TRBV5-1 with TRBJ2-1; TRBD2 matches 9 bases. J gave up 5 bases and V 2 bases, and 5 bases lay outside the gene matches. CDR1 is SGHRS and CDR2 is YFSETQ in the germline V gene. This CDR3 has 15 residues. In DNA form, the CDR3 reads TGCGCCAGCAGCTTTGACCCTAGCGGGAACAATGAGCAGTTCTTC. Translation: CASSFDPSGNNEQFF.

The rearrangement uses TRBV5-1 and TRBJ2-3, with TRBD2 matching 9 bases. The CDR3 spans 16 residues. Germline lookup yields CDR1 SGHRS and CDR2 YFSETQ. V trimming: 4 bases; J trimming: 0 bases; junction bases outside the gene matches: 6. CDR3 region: CASSGSGGFSTDTQYF. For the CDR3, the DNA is TGCGCCAGCAGCGGTAGCGGGGGCTTTAGCACAGATACGCAGTATTTT.

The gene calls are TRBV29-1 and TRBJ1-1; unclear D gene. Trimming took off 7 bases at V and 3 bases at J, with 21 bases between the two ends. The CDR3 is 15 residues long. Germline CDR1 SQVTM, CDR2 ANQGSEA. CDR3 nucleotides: TGCAGCGGGTCTAACAGCGCCGGGGTTCACACTGAAGCTTTCTTT. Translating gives CSGSNSAGVHTEAFF.

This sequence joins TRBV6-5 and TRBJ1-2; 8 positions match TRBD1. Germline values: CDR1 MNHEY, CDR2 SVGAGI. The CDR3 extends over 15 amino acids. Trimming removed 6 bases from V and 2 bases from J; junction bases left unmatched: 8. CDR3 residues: CASSRGGQGNYGYTF. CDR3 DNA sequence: TGTGCCAGCAGCCGCGGAGGACAGGGAAACTATGGCTACACCTTC.

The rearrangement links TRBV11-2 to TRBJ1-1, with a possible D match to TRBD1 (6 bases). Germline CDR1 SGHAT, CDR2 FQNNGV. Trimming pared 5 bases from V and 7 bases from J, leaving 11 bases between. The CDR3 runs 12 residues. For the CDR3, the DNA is TGTGCCAGCAGCCTAGGACAGTTTGAAGCTTTCTTT. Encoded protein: CASSLGQFEAFF.

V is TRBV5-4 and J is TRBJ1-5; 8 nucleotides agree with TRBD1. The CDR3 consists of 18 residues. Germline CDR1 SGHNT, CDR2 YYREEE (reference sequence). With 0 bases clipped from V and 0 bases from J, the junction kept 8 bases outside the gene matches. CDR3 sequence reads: CASSLGLLQGDSNQPQHF. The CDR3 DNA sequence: TGTGCCAGCAGCTTGGGACTATTACAGGGGGATAGCAATCAGCCCCAGCATTTT.

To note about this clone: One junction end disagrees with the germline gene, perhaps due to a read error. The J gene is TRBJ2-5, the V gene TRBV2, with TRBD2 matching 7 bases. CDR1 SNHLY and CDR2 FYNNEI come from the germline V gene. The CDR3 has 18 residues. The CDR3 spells CASSDGLVAAIKQETQYF. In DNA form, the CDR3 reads TGTGCCAGCAGTGACGGACTAGTCGCAGCAATCAAACAAGAGACTCAGTACTTC.

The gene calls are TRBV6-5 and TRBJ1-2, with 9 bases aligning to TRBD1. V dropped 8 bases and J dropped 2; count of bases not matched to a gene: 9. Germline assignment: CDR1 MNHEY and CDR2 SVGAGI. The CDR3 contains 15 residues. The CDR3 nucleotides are TGTGCCAGCGGCCCCACCGACAGGGGGAACTATGGCTACACCTTC. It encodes CASGPTDRGNYGYTF.

CDR3 in DNA: TGCAGCGCCGAAGGACTGACAACTAATGAAAAACTGTTTTTT. Translated, it gives CSAEGLTTNEKLFF. The rearrangement uses TRBV29-1 and TRBJ1-4; D is unresolved. CDR3 length: 14 residues. Germline CDR1 reads SQVTM; CDR2 reads ANQGSEA. V was trimmed by 7 bases and J by 0 bases, leaving 12 bases between them.

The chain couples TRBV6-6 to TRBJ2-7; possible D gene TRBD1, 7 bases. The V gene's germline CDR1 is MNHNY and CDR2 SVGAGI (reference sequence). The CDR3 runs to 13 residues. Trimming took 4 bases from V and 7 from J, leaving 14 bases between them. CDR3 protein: CASSSWDSGEQYF. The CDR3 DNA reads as TGTGCCAGCAGTTCCTGGGACAGCGGGGAGCAGTACTTC.

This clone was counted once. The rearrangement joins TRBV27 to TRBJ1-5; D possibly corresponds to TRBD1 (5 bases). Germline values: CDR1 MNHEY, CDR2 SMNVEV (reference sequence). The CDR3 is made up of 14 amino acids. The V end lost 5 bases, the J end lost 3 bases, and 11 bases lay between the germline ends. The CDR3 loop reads CASSRRGNNQPQHF. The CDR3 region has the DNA TGTGCCAGCAGTCGACGGGGGAACAATCAGCCCCAGCATTTT.

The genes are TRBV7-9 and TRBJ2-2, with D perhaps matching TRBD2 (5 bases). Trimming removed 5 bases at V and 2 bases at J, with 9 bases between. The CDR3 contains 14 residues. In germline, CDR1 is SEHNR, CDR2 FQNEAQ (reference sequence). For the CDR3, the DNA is TGTGCCAGCAGCACTAGACAAAACACCGGGGAGCTGTTTTTT. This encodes CASSTRQNTGELFF.

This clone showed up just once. The CDR3 reads CASSLWGRTDLYGYTF. The CDR3, as DNA: TGTGCCAGCAGCTTGTGGGGCCGCACCGATCTTTATGGCTACACCTTC. V is TRBV5-4 and J is TRBJ1-2; possibly TRBD1 for D (5 bases). Trimming removed 1 base at V and 5 bases at J, with 18 bases between. CDR1 and CDR2 (germline): SGHNT, YYREEE (reference sequence). This CDR3 has 16 amino acids. Using reference TRBV5-4 and TRBJ1-2 for the parts outside the CDR3, the full variable domain is ETGVTQSPTHLIKTRGQQVTLRCSSQSGHNTVSWYQQALGQGPQFIFQYYREEENGRGNFPPRFSGLQFPNYSSELNVNALELDDSALYLCASSLWGRTDLYGYTFGSGTRLTVV.

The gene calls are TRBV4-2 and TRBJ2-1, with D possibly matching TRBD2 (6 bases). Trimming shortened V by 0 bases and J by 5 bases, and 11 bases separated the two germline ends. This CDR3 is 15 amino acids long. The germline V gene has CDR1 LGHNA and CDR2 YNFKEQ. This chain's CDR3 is CASSQDYGGHNEQFF. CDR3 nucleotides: TGTGCCAGCAGCCAAGATTACGGGGGACACAATGAGCAGTTCTTC.

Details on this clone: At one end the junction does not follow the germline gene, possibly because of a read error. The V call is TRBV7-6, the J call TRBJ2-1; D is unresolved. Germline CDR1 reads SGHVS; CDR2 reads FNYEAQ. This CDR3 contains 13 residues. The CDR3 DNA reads TGTGCCAGCAGTTTAGCTCCCGGCAATGAGCAGTTCTTC. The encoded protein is CASSLAPGNEQFF.

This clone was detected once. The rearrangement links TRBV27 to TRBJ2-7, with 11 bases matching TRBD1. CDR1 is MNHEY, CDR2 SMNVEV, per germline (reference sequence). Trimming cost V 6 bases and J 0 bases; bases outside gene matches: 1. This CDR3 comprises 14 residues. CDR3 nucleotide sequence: TGTGCCAGCAGAGGGACAGGGGGCTCCTACGAGCAGTACTTC. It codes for CASRGTGGSYEQYF.

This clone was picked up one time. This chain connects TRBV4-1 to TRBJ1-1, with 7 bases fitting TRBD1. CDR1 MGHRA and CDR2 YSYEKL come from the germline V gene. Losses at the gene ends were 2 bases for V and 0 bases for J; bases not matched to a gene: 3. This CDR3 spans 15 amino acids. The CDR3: CASSQKGAMNTEAFF. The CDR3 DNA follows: TGCGCCAGCAGCCAAAAGGGGGCCATGAACACTGAAGCTTTCTTT.

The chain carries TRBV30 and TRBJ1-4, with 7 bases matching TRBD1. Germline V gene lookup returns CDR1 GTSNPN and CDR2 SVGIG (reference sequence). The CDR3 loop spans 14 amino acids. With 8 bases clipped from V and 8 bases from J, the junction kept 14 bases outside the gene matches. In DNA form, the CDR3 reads TGTGCCAGTGGGACAGACAACAGCCTGGAAAAACTGTTTTTT. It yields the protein CASGTDNSLEKLFF.

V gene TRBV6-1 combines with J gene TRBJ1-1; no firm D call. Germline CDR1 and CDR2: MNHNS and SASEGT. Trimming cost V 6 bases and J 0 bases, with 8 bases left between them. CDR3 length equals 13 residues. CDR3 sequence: CASRRELNTEAFF. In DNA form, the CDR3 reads TGTGCCAGCAGGAGGGAATTGAACACTGAAGCTTTCTTT.

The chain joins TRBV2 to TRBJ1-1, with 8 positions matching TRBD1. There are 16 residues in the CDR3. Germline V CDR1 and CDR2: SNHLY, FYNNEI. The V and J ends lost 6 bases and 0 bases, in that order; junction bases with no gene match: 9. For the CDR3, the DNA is TGTGCCAGCAGCCGTCCCGGGACAGGTATGAACACTGAAGCTTTCTTT. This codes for CASSRPGTGMNTEAFF.